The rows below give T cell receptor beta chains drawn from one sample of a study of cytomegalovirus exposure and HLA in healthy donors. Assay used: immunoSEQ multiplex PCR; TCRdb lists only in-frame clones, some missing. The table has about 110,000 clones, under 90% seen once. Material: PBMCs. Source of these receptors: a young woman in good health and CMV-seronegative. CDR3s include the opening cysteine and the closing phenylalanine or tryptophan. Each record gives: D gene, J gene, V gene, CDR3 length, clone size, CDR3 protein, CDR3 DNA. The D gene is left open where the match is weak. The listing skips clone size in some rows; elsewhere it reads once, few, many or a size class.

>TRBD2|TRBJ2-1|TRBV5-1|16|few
CASSAGTSGNYNEQFF
TGCGCCAGCAGCGCCGGGACTAGCGGCAATTACAATGAGCAGTTCTTC
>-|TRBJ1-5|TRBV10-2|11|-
CASHYTKPQHF
TGCGCCAGCCATTACACGAAGCCCCAGCATTTT
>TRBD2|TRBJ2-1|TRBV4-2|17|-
CASSHAPGLAPNNEQFF
TGTGCCAGCAGCCATGCGCCGGGACTAGCGCCCAACAATGAGCAGTTCTTC
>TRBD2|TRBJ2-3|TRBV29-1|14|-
CSVARGTRPDTQYF
TGCAGCGTGGCGAGGGGGACTAGACCAGATACGCAGTATTTT
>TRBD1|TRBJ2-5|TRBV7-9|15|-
CASRSRDRDPETQYF
TGTGCCAGCAGATCCCGGGACAGGGATCCAGAGACCCAGTACTTC
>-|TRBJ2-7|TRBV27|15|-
CASRRWVADHYEQYF
TGTGCCAGTCGGAGATGGGTGGCCGACCACTACGAGCAGTACTTC
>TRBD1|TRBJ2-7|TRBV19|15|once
CASSNSLRGPYEQYF
TGTGCCAGTAGTAACAGTCTCAGGGGGCCATACGAGCAGTACTTC
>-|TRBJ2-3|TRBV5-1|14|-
CASSSRSPTDTQYF
TGCGCCAGCAGCTCCAGATCCCCCACAGATACGCAGTATTTT
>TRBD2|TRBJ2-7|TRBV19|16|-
CASRGLAGGLSYEQYF
TGTGCCAGTAGAGGGCTAGCGGGAGGGCTCTCCTACGAGCAGTACTTC
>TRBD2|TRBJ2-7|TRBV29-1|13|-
CSVGAGGSWEQYF
TGCAGCGTAGGAGCGGGAGGTTCTTGGGAGCAGTACTTC
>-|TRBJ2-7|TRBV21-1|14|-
CASSTPGGGHEQYF
TGTGCCAGCAGCACCCCGGGGGGAGGCCACGAGCAGTACTTC
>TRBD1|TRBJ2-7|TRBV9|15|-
CASSPSTAGGHEQYF
TGTGCCAGCAGCCCAAGTACTGCAGGGGGCCACGAGCAGTACTTC
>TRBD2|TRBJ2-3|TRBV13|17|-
CASSLELRGKRTDTQYF
TGTGCCAGCAGCTTAGAATTGCGGGGGAAACGCACAGATACGCAGTATTTT
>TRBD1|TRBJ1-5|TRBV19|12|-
CASTDRAQPQHF
TGTGCCAGTACCGACAGGGCCCAGCCCCAGCATTTT
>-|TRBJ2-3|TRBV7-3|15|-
CASSYSHGGSATQYF
TGTGCCAGCAGCTACTCCCATGGCGGGTCAGCTACGCAGTATTTT
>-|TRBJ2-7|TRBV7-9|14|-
CASSLEERSYEQYF
TGTGCCAGCAGCCTCGAGGAGCGTTCCTACGAGCAGTACTTC
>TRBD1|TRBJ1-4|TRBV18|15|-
CASSPTGGNNEKLFF
TGTGCCAGCTCACCTACAGGGGGAAATAATGAAAAACTGTTTTTT
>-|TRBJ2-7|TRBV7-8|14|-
CASSLVGKFYEQYF
TGTGCCAGCAGCTTAGTTGGCAAATTCTACGAGCAGTACTTC
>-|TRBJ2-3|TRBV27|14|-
CASSLSAGTDTQYF
TGTGCCAGCAGTTTATCTGCAGGCACAGATACGCAGTATTTT
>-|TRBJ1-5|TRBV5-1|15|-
CASSFEGAGNQPQHF
TGCGCCAGCAGCTTTGAAGGGGCGGGCAATCAGCCCCAGCATTTT
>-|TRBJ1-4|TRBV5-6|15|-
CASSAGIPSREKLFF
TGTGCCAGCAGCGCCGGGATCCCGAGTCGTGAAAAACTGTTTTTT
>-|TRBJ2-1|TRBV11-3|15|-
CASSLAQIHYNEQFF
TGTGCCAGCAGCTTAGCACAGATCCACTACAATGAGCAGTTCTTC
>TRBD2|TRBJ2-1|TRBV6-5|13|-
CASGREGSGEQFF
TGTGCCAGCGGAAGGGAGGGAAGCGGTGAGCAGTTCTTC
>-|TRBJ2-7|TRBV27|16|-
CASSFLPRQDTYEQYF
TGTGCCAGCAGTTTTCTCCCTCGGCAGGACACCTACGAGCAGTACTTC
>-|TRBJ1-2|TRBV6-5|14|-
CASRRGGSNYGYTF
TGTGCCAGCAGACGCGGAGGAAGTAACTATGGCTACACCTTC